There are a few counts of the clone carrying this T cell receptor (beta chain). Its specificity is unknown. This entry is derived from a study of CD8+ T cells in alopecia areata. The study's findings and limits: Clonality exceeded that of normal scalp in lesional scalp, most notably in alopecia totalis/universalis.

V was pared by 5 bases and J by 9 bases, with 14 bases between. There are 13 residues in the CDR3. The germline CDR1 and CDR2 sequences are SEHNR and FQNEAQ (reference sequence). RNA was isolated and reverse transcribed to cDNA, the sequencing template. Profiling relied on immunoSEQ multiplex PCR, and the TCRdb table lists in-frame clones only, not all of them. The table has 130,000 to 150,000 clones, approximately 50% seen once. The sequence was obtained from a human donor with alopecia areata. This chain connects TRBV7-9 to TRBJ1-5; D gene ambiguous. Sequencing used CD4+ T cells sorted from blood, obtained at week 0. CDR3 protein: CASSGDVPGPQHF. The CDR3, as DNA: TGTGCCAGCAGCGGCGATGTCCCGGGGCCCCAGCATTTT. Variable domain in full (rest from reference TRBV7-9 and TRBJ1-5): DTGVSQNPRHKITKRGQNVTFRCDPISEHNRLYWYRQTLGQGPEFLTYFQNEAQLEKSRLLSDRFSAERPKGSFSTLEIQRTEQGDSAMYLCASSGDVPGPQHFGDGTRLSIL.